This T cell receptor beta chain was recorded in a study of molecular identifiers for immune sequencing clone quantification. General observations from the study: Clones that exceeded 20 RNA copies held over 97% of effector molecules, yet under 1% in naive cells. Spiked Jurkat TCR RNA equivalent to one cell reportedly surfaced among about a million naive cells.

This clonotype was observed at least ten times. Its target is unknown. V lost 5 bases to trimming and J lost 5 bases; unmatched junction nucleotides: 12. In germline, CDR1 is SGHTA, CDR2 FQGNSA. This CDR3 is built from 15 residues. TCRdb reprocessed the PCR reads with MiXCR, giving one entry per CDR3 protein. The sample comprises 90,000 to 120,000 distinct CDR3 sequences, about 35% of which are singletons, and about 4.2% rests with the top ten. In the sort, naive CD8 T cells were defined as CD8+CD4-CCR7+CD45RA+. The TCR sequence derives from a human donor in good health. Some libraries in this study had Jurkat cell RNA spiked in. Sequenced material: naive CD8+ T cells from blood, with Jurkat cell RNA spiked in. Subset given: FACS-sorted CD8+CD4-CCR7+CD45RA+ naive T cells. This chain uses TRBV7-2 with TRBJ2-7; 7 positions match TRBD1. The CDR3 region has the DNA TGTGCCAGCAGCCTGGAGTTGTACAGGGGCCACGAGCAGTACTTC. As protein: CASSLELYRGHEQYF.